The 30 T cell receptor beta chains given below trace back to one sample, sequenced in a study of spatial heterogeneity in lung cancer. MiXCR was run by TCRdb on the 5' RACE reads, yielding one entry per CDR3 protein. The data contain about 20,000 distinct CDR3 sequences, about a sixth of them singletons. Notes on the study in general: Tumoral mutation counts were tracked by counts of expanded intratumoral alpha and beta TCRs.

Time point given: sample taken at primary tumor resection. Which antigens these TCRs recognize remains unknown. Sequenced material: lung tumor tissue, taken at surgery. Receptors originate from a female donor with early-stage non-small cell lung cancer.

This clonotype was seen at least ten times. The J gene is TRBJ2-3, the V gene TRBV12-3 or TRBV12-4; D possibly uses TRBD1 or TRBD2 (6 bases each). CDR3 length: 13 amino acids. Trimming left V 6 bases short and J 4 bases short, with 11 bases between. CDR3 loop: CASRRGASDTQYF. CDR3 coding DNA: TGTGCCAGCAGGAGGGGGGCCTCAGATACGCAGTATTTT.

This clonotype has a count of ten or more. J is TRBJ2-2 and V is TRBV29-1, with a possible D match to TRBD1 (6 bases). V was trimmed by 5 bases and J by 1 base, leaving 11 bases between them. From germline, CDR1 is SQVTM and CDR2 ANQGSEA. CDR3 length: 14 amino acids. The CDR3 loop reads CSVYVRGNTGELFF. In DNA, the CDR3 is TGCAGCGTTTATGTCAGGGGGAACACCGGGGAGCTGTTTTTT.

At least ten counts were recorded for this clonotype. The V call is TRBV6-2 or TRBV6-3, the J call TRBJ2-1, with 8 bases that match TRBD2. This CDR3 contains 17 residues. V lost 2 bases to trimming and J lost 4 bases; unmatched junction nucleotides: 10. Germline V gene data show CDR1 as MNHEY and CDR2 as SVGEGT. CDR3 in amino acids: CASSYPPGGTAYNEQFF. As DNA, the CDR3 is TGTGCCAGCAGTTACCCCCCGGGAGGGACCGCTTACAATGAGCAGTTCTTC.

The CDR3 bases are TGCAGTGCTACCCACCGGGACACAGCCACAGATACGCAGTATTTT. It encodes CSATHRDTATDTQYF. V is TRBV20-1 and J is TRBJ2-3; D might be TRBD1 (6 bases). V lost 4 bases and J lost 2, with 16 bases in between. Per the germline V gene, CDR1 is DFQATT and CDR2 is SNEGSKA (reference sequence). The CDR3 spans 15 residues.

The chain employs TRBV28 and TRBJ2-7; 7 bases map to TRBD2. V trimming: 7 bases; J trimming: 3 bases; junction bases outside the gene matches: 6. CDR1 is MDHEN, CDR2 SYDVKM, per germline. The CDR3 runs to 13 residues. The CDR3: CASTAGVVYEQYF. The CDR3 nucleotides are TGTGCCAGCACGGCGGGAGTAGTCTACGAGCAGTACTTC.

This clonotype was seen at least ten times. The chain couples TRBV9 to TRBJ2-1; D may be TRBD1 or TRBD2 (5 bases each). Per germline, CDR1 SGDLS and CDR2 YYNGEE. V lost 3 bases, J lost 4 bases, and 14 bases lay in between. CDR3 length: 15 amino acids. The CDR3 nucleotides read TGTGCCAGCAGCGGGGGACCCTTCTCTTACAATGAGCAGTTCTTC. Protein: CASSGGPFSYNEQFF.

Within the sample, this clonotype is medium-sized. The rearrangement uses TRBV6-5 and TRBJ2-7; 8 bases agree with TRBD1. Germline values: CDR1 MNHEY, CDR2 SVGAGI. This CDR3 region has 13 residues. V trimming: 7 bases; J trimming: 3 bases; junction bases outside the gene matches: 5. The CDR3 nucleotides read TGTGCCAGCATTGGGGACAGGAGCTACGAGCAGTACTTC. It encodes CASIGDRSYEQYF.

This clonotype was recorded a few times. The chain recombines TRBV19 with TRBJ2-7, with D tentatively TRBD2 (6 bases). Germline V gene sequence: CDR1 LNHDA, CDR2 SQIVND (reference sequence). The CDR3 loop spans 14 amino acids. V lost 6 bases, J lost 0 bases, and 12 bases lay in between. For the CDR3, the DNA is TGTGCCAGTAGATGGGACTTTAGCTCCTACGAGCAGTACTTC. Its protein is CASRWDFSSYEQYF.

The J gene is TRBJ2-5, the V gene TRBV29-1; D is possibly TRBD1 (6 bases). The CDR3 totals 12 residues. Trimming removed 6 bases at V and 3 bases at J, with 11 bases between. CDR1 is SQVTM, CDR2 ANQGSEA, per germline. DNA of the CDR3: TGCAGCGTCGCCCGGACAGAAGAGACCCAGTACTTC. This gives the protein CSVARTEETQYF.

The table lists this clonotype with a few counts. This chain connects TRBV29-1 to TRBJ2-1; D may be TRBD2 (5 bases). The CDR3 contains 15 residues. V gave up 0 bases and J gave up 4 bases, with 13 bases separating them. Germline lookup yields CDR1 SQVTM and CDR2 ANQGSEA. CDR3 sequence: CSVEDPVREYNEQFF. The CDR3 DNA reads as TGCAGCGTTGAAGATCCTGTCCGGGAATACAATGAGCAGTTCTTC.

The rearrangement links TRBV4-2 to TRBJ2-1, with 10 bases lining up with TRBD2. Germline loops: CDR1 LGHNA, CDR2 YNFKEQ. The CDR3 consists of 15 residues. V dropped 3 bases and J dropped 6; count of bases not matched to a gene: 5. This CDR3 reads CASSHLAGASNEQFF. In nucleotides, the CDR3 is TGTGCCAGCAGCCATCTAGCGGGAGCATCCAATGAGCAGTTCTTC.

In this sample, this clonotype turned up many times. CDR3 sequence reads: CASSDGLAKDTQYF. The CDR3 DNA sequence: TGTGCCAGCAGTGACGGGCTAGCCAAAGATACGCAGTATTTT. The genes are TRBV6-4 and TRBJ2-3; a weak D match, TRBD2 (5 bases). In germline, CDR1 is MRHNA, CDR2 SNTAGT. The CDR3 consists of 14 residues. Trimming left V 2 bases short and J 5 bases short, with 11 bases between.

This clonotype was detected ten times or more. V gene TRBV5-4 combines with J gene TRBJ1-2, with 9 nucleotides matching TRBD1. Germline V lookup: CDR1 SGHNT, CDR2 YYREEE (reference sequence). This CDR3 has 14 amino acids. Trimming removed 1 base from V and 2 bases from J; junction bases left unmatched: 0. CDR3 in DNA: TGTGCCAGCAGCTTGACAGGGGGCAACTATGGCTACACCTTC. Its protein product is CASSLTGGNYGYTF.

This clonotype was found many times. CDR3 protein: CASSSRQGDMIQYF. The CDR3 DNA reads as TGTGCCAGCAGCTCTAGACAGGGGGATATGATTCAGTACTTC. The chain joins TRBV11-2 to TRBJ2-4, with 9 bases identical to TRBD1. Germline CDR1 is SGHAT and CDR2 is FQNNGV. CDR3 length: 14 residues. Trimming removed 4 bases from V and 10 bases from J; junction bases left unmatched: 8.

A few counts support this clonotype. V is TRBV6-5 and J is TRBJ2-3; no clear D gene. CDR3 size: 14 residues. Per the germline V gene, CDR1 is MNHEY and CDR2 is SVGAGI. Trimming cost V 6 bases and J 0 bases, with 10 bases left between them. CDR3 in amino acids: CASRDLDSTDTQYF. In DNA, the CDR3 is TGTGCCAGCAGGGACCTCGACAGCACAGATACGCAGTATTTT.

This clonotype was detected a few times. The CDR3 sequence: CASSLWTGTYEQYF. CDR3 nucleotide sequence: TGCGCCAGCAGCCTCTGGACCGGGACCTACGAGCAGTACTTC. J is TRBJ2-7 and V is TRBV5-1, with TRBD2 as a possible D gene (5 bases). The V end was cut by 4 bases, the J end by 2 bases, with 13 bases between. Germline CDR1 and CDR2: SGHRS and YFSETQ. CDR3 size: 14 residues.

This clonotype was detected ten times or more. The CDR3 protein is CASSLSSQPQHF. CDR3 DNA sequence: TGCGCCAGCAGCCTCTCCAGTCAGCCCCAGCATTTT. This sequence joins TRBV5-1 and TRBJ1-5; D is undetermined. Trimming removed 4 bases at V and 6 bases at J, with 8 bases between. The CDR3 is 12 amino acids. Germline assignment: CDR1 SGHRS and CDR2 YFSETQ.

This clonotype was seen once. V usage is TRBV4-1 and J usage is TRBJ2-5, with 7 bases that match TRBD2. Germline values: CDR1 MGHRA, CDR2 YSYEKL. V lost 1 base to trimming and J lost 5 bases; unmatched junction nucleotides: 13. The CDR3 consists of 17 residues. CDR3 region: CASSQGRRGSLVETQYF. The CDR3 DNA is TGCGCCAGCAGCCAAGGGAGGCGCGGGAGTCTCGTGGAGACCCAGTACTTC.

The rearrangement joins TRBV13 to TRBJ2-5; 14 bases are shared with TRBD2. Germline values: CDR1 PRHDT, CDR2 FYEKMQ (reference sequence). This CDR3 contains 15 residues. The trim removed 6 bases at V and 4 bases at J, leaving 4 bases unmatched. CDR3 residues: CASSRGTSGRETQYF. The CDR3 bases are TGTGCCAGCAGTCGGGGGACTAGCGGGAGAGAGACCCAGTACTTC.

The rearrangement uses TRBV12-3 or TRBV12-4 and TRBJ2-5; D gene unclear. The CDR3 totals 14 residues. With 7 bases removed from V and 5 bases from J, the gap between germline ends came to 17 bases. CDR3 in amino acids: CASTTQESQETQYF. Written as DNA, the CDR3 is TGTGCCAGCACCACCCAGGAGTCCCAGGAGACCCAGTACTTC.

The chain has TRBV13 and TRBJ2-3; maybe TRBD1 (5 bases). V gave up 0 bases and J gave up 4 bases, with 17 bases separating them. The V gene's germline CDR1 is PRHDT and CDR2 FYEKMQ (reference sequence). This CDR3 has 17 amino acids. CDR3 bases: TGTGCCAGCAGCTTAGGAAAACCAGGGTACCCCCCAGATACGCAGTATTTT. It translates to CASSLGKPGYPPDTQYF.

The chain couples TRBV7-2 to TRBJ2-1; TRBD1 matches at 7 bases. The CDR3 sequence is 13 residues long. Germline assignment: CDR1 SGHTA and CDR2 FQGNSA. V trimming: 3 bases; J trimming: 6 bases; junction bases outside the gene matches: 2. The CDR3 loop is CASSFDRANEQFF. In nucleotides, the CDR3 is TGTGCCAGCAGCTTCGACAGGGCCAATGAGCAGTTCTTC.

By sample share, this clonotype is medium-sized (0.01 to 0.1%). J is TRBJ2-4 and V is TRBV20-1; 8 bases line up with TRBD2. The CDR3 is 14 residues long. V trimming: 0 bases; J trimming: 7 bases; junction bases outside the gene matches: 5. The germline V gene encodes CDR1 DFQATT and CDR2 SNEGSKA (reference sequence). The CDR3 spells CSARDLTSGNIQYF. In nucleotides, the CDR3 is TGCAGTGCTAGAGATCTCACTAGCGGCAACATTCAGTACTTC.

V usage is TRBV29-1 and J usage is TRBJ2-1; tentatively, D is TRBD1 (5 bases). The CDR3 spans 12 residues. Germline CDR1 SQVTM, CDR2 ANQGSEA. V lost 7 bases, J lost 7 bases, and 14 bases lay in between. CDR3 in amino acids: CSARTSRNEQFF. Written as DNA, the CDR3 is TGCAGCGCTAGGACAAGTAGAAATGAGCAGTTCTTC.

This clonotype has just a few counts. Here the CDR3 reads CASSWDRARETQYF. The CDR3 DNA reads TGTGCCAGCAGTTGGGACAGGGCTCGAGAGACCCAGTACTTC. The rearrangement joins TRBV12-3 or TRBV12-4 to TRBJ2-5; 9 positions match TRBD1. This CDR3 spans 14 amino acids. Trimming removed 4 bases from V and 4 bases from J; junction bases left unmatched: 4.

Only a few counts were recorded for this clonotype. The CDR3 region is CSVGTSGKIGEQYF. The DNA for the CDR3 is TGCAGCGTGGGTACTAGCGGGAAAATAGGCGAGCAGTACTTC. The chain combines TRBV29-1 with TRBJ2-7, with TRBD2 matching 10 bases. This CDR3 has 14 residues. The V gene's germline CDR1 is SQVTM and CDR2 ANQGSEA. The V gene end was trimmed by 6 bases and the J gene end by 6 bases; junction bases not matched to a gene: 11.

The sample holds many counts of this clonotype. V and J are TRBV27 and TRBJ2-2, with 9 bases matching TRBD2. Per germline, CDR1 MNHEY and CDR2 SMNVEV (reference sequence). The CDR3 loop spans 18 amino acids. The V gene end was trimmed by 1 base and the J gene end by 1 base; junction bases not matched to a gene: 7. CDR3 bases: TGTGCCAGCAGTTTATGGCCGGCGGGAGGGAAGAACACCGGGGAGCTGTTTTTT. It yields the protein CASSLWPAGGKNTGELFF.

This clonotype has a count of ten or more. The V and J genes are TRBV7-8 and TRBJ2-1; 9 positions agree with TRBD2. Losses at the gene ends were 5 bases for V and 3 bases for J; bases not matched to a gene: 11. This CDR3 spans 17 amino acids. From germline, CDR1 is SGHVS and CDR2 FQNEAQ. The CDR3 protein is CASSPTSAGGNYNEQFF. DNA of the CDR3: TGTGCCAGCAGCCCCACTTCCGCGGGAGGGAACTACAATGAGCAGTTCTTC.

The sample holds many counts of this clonotype. V usage is TRBV28 and J usage is TRBJ2-2; no clear D. From germline, CDR1 is MDHEN and CDR2 SYDVKM. The CDR3 is 12 residues long. Trimming cost V 4 bases and J 4 bases, with 4 bases left between them. CDR3 loop: CASSSLTGELFF. The DNA for the CDR3 is TGTGCCAGCAGTTCACTCACCGGGGAGCTGTTTTTT.

The rearrangement links TRBV12-3 or TRBV12-4 to TRBJ2-7; D is perhaps TRBD2 (6 bases). The CDR3 is 14 amino acids. The germline V and J ends were trimmed by 6 bases and 3 bases, with 15 bases remaining between them. The CDR3 spells CASRPSARIYEQYF. The DNA of the CDR3 is TGTGCCAGCAGACCTAGCGCCCGGATCTACGAGCAGTACTTC.